This TCR beta chain comes out of a study of control samples from healthy donors and cancer patients. Method: immunoSEQ multiplex PCR; TCRdb's copy keeps in-frame clones and lacks some. The sample yields 55,000 to 80,000 clones, about nine tenths seen once. The TCR comes from a man aged 60-69 years with colorectal cancer. Sequencing was performed on PBMCs.

CDR3 sequence (DNA): TGTGCCACCGCGGAGGCCTACGAGCAGTACTTC. Its translation is CATAEAYEQYF. The V and J genes are TRBV10-3 and TRBJ2-7; maybe TRBD2 (5 bases). The V gene lost 10 bases and the J gene lost 2 bases, with 9 bases spanning the gap. Germline values: CDR1 ENHRY, CDR2 SYGVKD. The CDR3 loop spans 11 amino acids.